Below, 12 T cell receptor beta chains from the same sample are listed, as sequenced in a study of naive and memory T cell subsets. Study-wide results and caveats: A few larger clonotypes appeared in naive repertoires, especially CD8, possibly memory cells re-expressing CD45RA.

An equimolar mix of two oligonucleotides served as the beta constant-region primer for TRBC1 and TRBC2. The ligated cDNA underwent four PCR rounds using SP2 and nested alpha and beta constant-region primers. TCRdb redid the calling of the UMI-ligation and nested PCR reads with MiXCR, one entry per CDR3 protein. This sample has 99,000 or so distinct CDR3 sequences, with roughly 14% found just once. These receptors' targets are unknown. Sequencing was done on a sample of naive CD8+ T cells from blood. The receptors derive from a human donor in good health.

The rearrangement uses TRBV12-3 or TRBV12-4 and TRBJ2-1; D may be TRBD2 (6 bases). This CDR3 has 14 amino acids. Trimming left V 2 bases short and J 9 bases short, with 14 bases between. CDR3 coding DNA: TGTGCCAGCAGTTTACTTGGGTTGGGGGGTGAGCAGTTCTTC. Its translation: CASSLLGLGGEQFF.

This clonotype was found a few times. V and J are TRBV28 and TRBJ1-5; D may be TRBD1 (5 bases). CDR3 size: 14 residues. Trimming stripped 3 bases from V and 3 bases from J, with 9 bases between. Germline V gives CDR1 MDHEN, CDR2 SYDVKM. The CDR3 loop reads CASSLSGVNQPQHF. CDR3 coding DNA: TGTGCCAGCAGTTTGTCGGGGGTCAATCAGCCCCAGCATTTT. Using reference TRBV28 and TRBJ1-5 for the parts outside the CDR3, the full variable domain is DVKVTQSSRYLVKRTGEKVFLECVQDMDHENMFWYRQDPGLGLRLIYFSYDVKMKEKGDIPEGYSVSREKKERFSLILESASTNQTSMYLCASSLSGVNQPQHFGDGTRLSIL.

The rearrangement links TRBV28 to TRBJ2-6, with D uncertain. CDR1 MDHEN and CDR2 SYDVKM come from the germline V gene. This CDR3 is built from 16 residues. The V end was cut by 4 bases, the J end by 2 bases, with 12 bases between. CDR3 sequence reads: CASSSPFTTGANVLTF. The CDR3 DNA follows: TGTGCCAGCAGTTCCCCCTTTACAACTGGGGCCAACGTCCTGACTTTC.

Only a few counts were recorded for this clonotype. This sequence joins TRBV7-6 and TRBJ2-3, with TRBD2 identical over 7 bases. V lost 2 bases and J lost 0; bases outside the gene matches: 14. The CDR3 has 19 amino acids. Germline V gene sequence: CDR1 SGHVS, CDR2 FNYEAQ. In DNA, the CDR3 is TGTGCCAGCAGCTTACAGACCACGGGAGGCCTCCTTAGCACAGATACGCAGTATTTT. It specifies CASSLQTTGGLLSTDTQYF. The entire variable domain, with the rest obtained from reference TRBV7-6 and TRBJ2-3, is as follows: GAGVSQSPRYKVTKRGQDVALRCDPISGHVSLYWYRQALGQGPEFLTYFNYEAQQDKSGLPNDRFSAERPEGSISTLTIQRTEQRDSAMYRCASSLQTTGGLLSTDTQYFGPGTRLTVL.

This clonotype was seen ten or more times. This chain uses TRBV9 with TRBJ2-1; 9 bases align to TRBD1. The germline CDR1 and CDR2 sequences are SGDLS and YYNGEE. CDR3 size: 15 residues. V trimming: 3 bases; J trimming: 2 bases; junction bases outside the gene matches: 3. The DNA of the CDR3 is TGTGCCAGCAGCGGACGACAGGGGGCCTACAATGAGCAGTTCTTC. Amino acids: CASSGRQGAYNEQFF. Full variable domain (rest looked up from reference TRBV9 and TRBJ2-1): DSGVTQTPKHLITATGQRVTLRCSPRSGDLSVYWYQQSLDQGLQFLIQYYNGEERAKGNILERFSAQQFPDLHSELNLSSLELGDSALYFCASSGRQGAYNEQFFGPGTRLTVL.

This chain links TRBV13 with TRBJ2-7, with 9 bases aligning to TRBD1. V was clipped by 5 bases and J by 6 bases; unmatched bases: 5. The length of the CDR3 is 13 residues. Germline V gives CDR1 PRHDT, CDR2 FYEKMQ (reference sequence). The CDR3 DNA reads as TGTGCCAGCAGCCGGACAGGGGCCTCCGAGCAGTACTTC. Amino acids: CASSRTGASEQYF.

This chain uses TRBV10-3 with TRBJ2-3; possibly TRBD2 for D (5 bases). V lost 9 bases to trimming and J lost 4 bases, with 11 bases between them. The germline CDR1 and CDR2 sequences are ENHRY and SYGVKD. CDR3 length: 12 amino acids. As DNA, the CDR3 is TGTGCCATTTCCCCGGAGGCAGATACGCAGTATTTT. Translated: CAISPEADTQYF.

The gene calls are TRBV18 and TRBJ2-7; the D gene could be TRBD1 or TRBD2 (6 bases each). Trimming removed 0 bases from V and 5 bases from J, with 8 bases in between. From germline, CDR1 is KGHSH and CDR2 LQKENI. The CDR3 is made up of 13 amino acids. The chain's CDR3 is CASSPPGGDEQYF. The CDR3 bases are TGTGCCAGCTCACCACCGGGGGGCGACGAGCAGTACTTC.

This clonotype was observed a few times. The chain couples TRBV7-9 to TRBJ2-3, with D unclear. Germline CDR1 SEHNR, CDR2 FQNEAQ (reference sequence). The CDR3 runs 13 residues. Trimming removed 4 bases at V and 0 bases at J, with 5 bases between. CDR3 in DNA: TGTGCCAGCAGCTCCCAAAGCACAGATACGCAGTATTTT. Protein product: CASSSQSTDTQYF.

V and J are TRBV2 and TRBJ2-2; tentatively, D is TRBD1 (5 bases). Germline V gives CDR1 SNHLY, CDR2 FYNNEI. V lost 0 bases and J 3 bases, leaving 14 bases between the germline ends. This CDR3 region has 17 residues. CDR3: CASSEALSSRDTGELFF. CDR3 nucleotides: TGTGCCAGCAGTGAAGCGCTTAGTAGCAGGGACACCGGGGAGCTGTTTTTT.

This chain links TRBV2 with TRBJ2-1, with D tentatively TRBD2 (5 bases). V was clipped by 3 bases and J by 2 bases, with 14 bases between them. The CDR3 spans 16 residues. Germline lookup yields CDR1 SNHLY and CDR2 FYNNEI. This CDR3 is CASSDDERSPYNEQFF. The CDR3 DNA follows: TGTGCCAGCAGTGACGATGAGCGGAGCCCCTACAATGAGCAGTTCTTC.

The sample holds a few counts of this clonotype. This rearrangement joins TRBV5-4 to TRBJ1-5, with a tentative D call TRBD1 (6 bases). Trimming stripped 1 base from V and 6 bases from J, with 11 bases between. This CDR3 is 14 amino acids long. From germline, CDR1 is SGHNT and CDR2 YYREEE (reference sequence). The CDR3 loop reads CASSLWGAGQPQHF. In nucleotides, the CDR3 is TGTGCCAGCAGCTTGTGGGGGGCCGGTCAGCCCCAGCATTTT.